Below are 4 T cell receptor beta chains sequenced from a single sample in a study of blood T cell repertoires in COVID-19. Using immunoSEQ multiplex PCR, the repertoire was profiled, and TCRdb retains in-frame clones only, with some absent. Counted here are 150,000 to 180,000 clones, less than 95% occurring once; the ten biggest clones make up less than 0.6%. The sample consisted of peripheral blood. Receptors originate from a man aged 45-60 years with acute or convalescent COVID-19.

CDR3 sequence reads: CASRASGRYYEQYF. In nucleotides, the CDR3 is TGTGCCAGCAGGGCATCCGGGAGATACTACGAGCAGTACTTC. The rearrangement joins TRBV28 to TRBJ2-7; a possible D gene is TRBD2 (6 bases). V was trimmed by 6 bases and J by 3 bases, leaving 15 bases between them. Per germline, CDR1 MDHEN and CDR2 SYDVKM. This CDR3 spans 14 amino acids.

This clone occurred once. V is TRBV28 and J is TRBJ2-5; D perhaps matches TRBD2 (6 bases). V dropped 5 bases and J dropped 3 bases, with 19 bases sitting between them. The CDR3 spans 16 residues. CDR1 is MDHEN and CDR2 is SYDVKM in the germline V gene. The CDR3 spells CASSDNYSTRKETQYF. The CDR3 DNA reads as TGTGCCAGCAGTGACAATTACTCGACTAGGAAAGAGACCCAGTACTTC.

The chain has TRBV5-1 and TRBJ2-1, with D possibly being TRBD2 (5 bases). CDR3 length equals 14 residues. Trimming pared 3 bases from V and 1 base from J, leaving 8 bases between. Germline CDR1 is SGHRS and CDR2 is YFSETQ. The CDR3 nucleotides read TGCGCCAGCAGCTCCGGGATTTCCTACAATGAGCAGTTCTTC. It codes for CASSSGISYNEQFF.

The CDR3 nucleotides are TGTGCCAGCAGCTCAAACGGACAGGGGACCGAAAAACTGTTTTTT. Amino acids: CASSSNGQGTEKLFF. The chain joins TRBV7-2 to TRBJ1-4; 9 bases match TRBD1. CDR1 is SGHTA and CDR2 is FQGNSA in the germline V gene. The CDR3 consists of 15 residues. Unmatched junction bases numbered 8, after V lost 4 bases and J lost 8 bases.